This record looks at one T cell receptor (beta chain) sequence and its context. Only in-frame clones appear in the TCRdb table, and some are missing; sequencing was by immunoSEQ multiplex PCR. The table records 70,000 to 95,000 clones, roughly 92% of them present only once. This sample is drawn from a study of control samples from healthy donors and cancer patients. Germline V gives CDR1 WSHSY, CDR2 SAAADI. The CDR3 spans 15 residues. The ends lost 7 bases at V and 3 bases at J; junction bases unmatched: 8. Sequencing input: blood. This chain links TRBV10-2 with TRBJ2-7, with 11 bases matching TRBD2. The sequence was obtained from a woman aged 25 to 39 in good health. CDR3 protein: CASTGTSGGFYEQYF. The CDR3 bases are TGCGCCAGCACCGGGACTAGCGGAGGATTCTACGAGCAGTACTTC.